The rows below give T cell receptor beta chains drawn from one sample of a study of OX40 agonist ivuxolimab in advanced cancers. Method: immunoSEQ multiplex PCR; TCRdb's copy keeps in-frame clones and lacks some. The table records roughly 53,000 clones, more than 70% of them present only once. The sequencing used CD4+ or CD8+ T cells sorted from blood, collected in a trial of the OX40 agonist ivuxolimab. These receptors were taken from an adult with an advanced solid tumor such as melanoma, head and neck, liver or kidney cancer. Both conserved end residues are part of each CDR3. D genes are given only for firm matches. Size is stated for part of the rows, as once, few or many counts, or as a class when the clone is expanded.

>NA|TRBV9|TRBJ1-3|NA
TGTGCCAGCAGCGTAGGTCAGGGAGGAAACACCATATATTTT
CASSVGQGGNTIYF
>NA|TRBV6-5|TRBJ2-1|NA
TGTGCCAGCAGACGGGACTCCTACAATGAGCAGTTCTTC
CASRRDSYNEQFF
>TRBD1|TRBV25-1|TRBJ1-6|NA
TGTGCCAGCAGTCTCGGACAGGCAAATTCACCCCTCCACTTT
CASSLGQANSPLHF
>NA|TRBV29-1|TRBJ2-5|few
TGCAGCACCCCCCTGGGACAAGAGACCCAGTACTTC
CSTPLGQETQYF
>NA|TRBV7-6|TRBJ2-2|NA
TGTGCCAGCAGCAAAACCGGGGAGCTGTTTTTT
CASSKTGELFF
>NA|TRBV4-3|TRBJ2-5|NA
TGCGCCAGCAGCCAAGATACGGCGGTAGGGGAAGAGACCCAGTACTTC
CASSQDTAVGEETQYF
>NA|TRBV7-3|TRBJ1-1|NA
TGTGCCAGCAGCTTATCGGTGAACACTGAAGCTTTCTTT
CASSLSVNTEAFF
>NA|TRBV11-3|TRBJ2-6|NA
TGTGCCAGCAGCTTTAGCGGCTCTGGGGCCAACGTCCTGACTTTC
CASSFSGSGANVLTF
>NA|TRBV15|TRBJ1-1|NA
TGTGCCACCAGCAGTCCACCCGGGACGATAAACACTGAAGCTTTCTTT
CATSSPPGTINTEAFF
>NA|TRBV6-5|TRBJ1-1|NA
TGTGCCAGCAGTTACGCGTCTGAAGCTTTCTTT
CASSYASEAFF
>NA|TRBV28|TRBJ1-3|NA
TGTGCCAGCAGCCAAGCTGGAAACACCATATATTTT
CASSQAGNTIYF
>NA|TRBV15|TRBJ2-3|NA
TGTGCCACCAGCGAGGTGAGCACAGATACGCAGTATTTT
CATSEVSTDTQYF
>NA|TRBV19|TRBJ2-6|NA
TGTGCCAGTAGGGCACAAGGCTCTGGGGCCAACGTCCTGACTTTC
CASRAQGSGANVLTF
>NA|TRBV11-2|TRBJ2-7|NA
TGTGCCAGCAGCTTCGAGGGATCAGCCTACGAGCAGTACTTC
CASSFEGSAYEQYF
>NA|TRBV5-4|TRBJ2-7|NA
TGTGCCAGCAGCTTGGGTGGCAGGGATTTTTCCTACGAGCAGTACTTC
CASSLGGRDFSYEQYF
>TRBD2|TRBV9|TRBJ2-3|NA
TGTGCCAGCAGCCTCAGAGAACTAGCGGGAGGGCCTCCAGATACGCAGTATTTT
CASSLRELAGGPPDTQYF
>NA|TRBV5-5|TRBJ2-7|NA
TGTGCCAGCAGCCCGGAGTACGAGCAGTACTTC
CASSPEYEQYF
>NA|TRBV19|TRBJ2-1|NA
TGTGCCAGTAGTATTGATCACATCCGAACCTATGAGCAGTTCTTC
CASSIDHIRTYEQFF
>NA|TRBV6-5|TRBJ2-5|few
TGTGCCAGCAGTTACCTCGAGACCCAGTACTTC
CASSYLETQYF
>NA|TRBV21-1|TRBJ1-1|NA
TGTGCCAGCAGCACCCAGGACAGGGGGCGTCTCCCCACTGAAGCTTTCTTT
CASSTQDRGRLPTEAFF
>NA|TRBV5-4|TRBJ2-3|few
TGTGCCAGCAGCTTCAGCGGGAGCACAGATACGCAGTATTTT
CASSFSGSTDTQYF
>TRBD2|TRBV10-3|TRBJ2-7|NA
TGTGCCATCAGCGGGACTAGCGGGAGATACGAGCAGTACTTC
CAISGTSGRYEQYF
>NA|TRBV6-5|TRBJ2-2|few
TGTGCCAGCCGCCAACACGGGGCGAACACCGGGGAGCTGTTTTTT
CASRQHGANTGELFF
>NA|TRBV7-3|TRBJ2-1|NA
TGTGCCAGCAGCTCGGACGCCCGGGAGCAGTTCTTC
CASSSDAREQFF
>NA|TRBV7-3|TRBJ2-1|NA
TGTGCCAGCAGTTCAGGGGGGAGAACGCATGAGCAGTTCTTC
CASSSGGRTHEQFF
>NA|TRBV6-5|TRBJ1-2|few
TGTGCCAGCAGTACAGGGTATGGCTACACCTTC
CASSTGYGYTF
>NA|TRBV7-2|TRBJ2-1|NA
TGTGCCAGCAGCTTAAATACCAACTCCTACAATGAGCAGTTCTTC
CASSLNTNSYNEQFF
>TRBD2|TRBV19|TRBJ2-2|NA
TGTGCCAGTAGTCGTTCTAGCGGGAGTTCCGGGGAGCTGTTTTTT
CASSRSSGSSGELFF
>NA|TRBV19|TRBJ1-4|few
TGTGCCAGTTCCATGGGATTGGATGAAAAACTGTTTTTT
CASSMGLDEKLFF
>NA|TRBV7-3|TRBJ2-7|NA
TGTGCCAGCAGCTTATCGGGGGCCCGGGAGCAGTACTTC
CASSLSGAREQYF
>NA|TRBV25-1|TRBJ2-2|NA
TGTGCCAGCAGTGATCCGGCCAGGGGCACCGGGGAGCTGTTTTTT
CASSDPARGTGELFF
>NA|TRBV11-3|TRBJ2-1|NA
TGTGCCAGCAGCCCTACTACCGTCAATGAGCAGTTCTTC
CASSPTTVNEQFF
>TRBD2|TRBV14|TRBJ2-2|NA
TGTGCCAGCAGCCGAGGGACTAGCCGATACACCGGGGAGCTGTTTTTT
CASSRGTSRYTGELFF
>TRBD2|TRBV2|TRBJ2-2|NA
TGTGCCAGCAGTGCCATCAATTTAGCGGGAGGCACCGGGGAGCTGTTTTTT
CASSAINLAGGTGELFF
>TRBD2|TRBV29-1|TRBJ2-7|once
TGCGCGGGGGCGGGAGGGACCTCCGGGCCCACCTACGAGCAGTACTTC
CAGAGGTSGPTYEQYF
>NA|TRBV30|TRBJ1-5|NA
TGTGCCTGGAGTGCCCCAGGGGCTTGGGGCAATCAGCCCCAGCATTTT
CAWSAPGAWGNQPQHF
>NA|TRBV7-8|TRBJ1-4|NA
TGTGCCAGCAGCCAGGTCTATGAAAAACTGTTTTTT
CASSQVYEKLFF
>TRBD1|TRBV29-1|TRBJ2-1|NA
TGCAGCTTAGCAGGGACAGGGGCGTTAGGGGAGCAGTTCTTC
CSLAGTGALGEQFF
>NA|TRBV11-3|TRBJ2-1|NA
TGTGCCAGCAGCTCATTAACTAGTTACAATGAGCAGTTCTTC
CASSSLTSYNEQFF
>NA|TRBV7-3|TRBJ1-2|NA
TGTGCCAGCAGCTTAAAACCCGGAGCCCACGGCTACACCTTC
CASSLKPGAHGYTF
>TRBD1|TRBV19|TRBJ2-5|few
TGTGCCAGTAGTGGAAGGACAGGGGACGAGACCCAGTACTTC
CASSGRTGDETQYF
>NA|TRBV29-1|TRBJ1-3|NA
TGCAGCGTTCACGTCAGAAGTTTCTCTGGAAACACCATATATTTT
CSVHVRSFSGNTIYF
>NA|TRBV19|TRBJ2-7|NA
TGTGCCAGTAGTACCCGCCGGGGGTCCTACGAGCAGCACTTC
CASSTRRGSYEQHF
>TRBD1|TRBV27|TRBJ1-1|NA
TGTGCCAGCAGTGGGGTCCGGACAGGGATGAACACTGAAGCTTTCTTT
CASSGVRTGMNTEAFF
>TRBD2|TRBV5-4|TRBJ2-3|NA
TGTGCCAGCAGCCGGGGAGCGGGAGGGGCGGTTGGGCAGTATTTT
CASSRGAGGAVGQYF
>TRBD2|TRBV5-6|TRBJ2-7|NA
TGTGCCAGCAGCTTGGTTGCGGGAGCCGCCTACGAGCAGTACTTC
CASSLVAGAAYEQYF